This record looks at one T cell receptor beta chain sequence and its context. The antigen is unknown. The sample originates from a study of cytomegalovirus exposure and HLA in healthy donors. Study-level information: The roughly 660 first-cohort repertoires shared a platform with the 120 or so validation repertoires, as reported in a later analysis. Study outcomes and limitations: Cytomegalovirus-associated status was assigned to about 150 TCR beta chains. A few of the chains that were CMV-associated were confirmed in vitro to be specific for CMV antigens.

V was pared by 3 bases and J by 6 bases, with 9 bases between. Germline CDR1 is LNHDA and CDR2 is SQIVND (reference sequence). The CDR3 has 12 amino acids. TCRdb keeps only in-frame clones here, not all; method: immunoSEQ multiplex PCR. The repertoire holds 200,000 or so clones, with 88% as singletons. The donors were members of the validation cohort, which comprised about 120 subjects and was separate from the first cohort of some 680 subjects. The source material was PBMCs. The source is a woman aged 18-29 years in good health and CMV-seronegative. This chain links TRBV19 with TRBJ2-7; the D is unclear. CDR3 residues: CASSIGLSEQYF. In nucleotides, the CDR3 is TGTGCCAGTAGTATTGGGCTAAGCGAGCAGTACTTC.